Presented here are 5 T cell receptor beta chains from one specimen sequenced in a study of cytomegalovirus exposure and HLA in healthy donors. Researchers ran the PCR with 60 Vbeta and 13 Jbeta primers. The table came from immunoSEQ multiplex PCR; TCRdb's copy has only in-frame clones and leaves some out. This sample has about 94,000 clones; about 80% occur once, and the top ten carry around 1.4%. The sequencing input was PBMCs. These receptors all stem from a male donor in good health and CMV-seronegative.

J is TRBJ2-5 and V is TRBV7-9; 10 positions agree with TRBD1. The CDR3 has 15 amino acids. V shed 2 bases and J 6 bases; nucleotides not matched to a gene: 6. Per germline, CDR1 SEHNR and CDR2 FQNEAQ (reference sequence). CDR3 DNA: TGTGCCAGCAGCTTAAGGGGACAGGGGTTCAAGACCCAGTACTTC. Amino acids: CASSLRGQGFKTQYF.

A word on this clone: Other DNA sequences of this sample code for an identical CDR3. This chain uses TRBV4-3 with TRBJ1-4, with TRBD1 identical over 7 bases. The CDR3 covers 15 residues. Germline V lookup: CDR1 LGHNA, CDR2 YSLEER. V was pared by 4 bases and J by 5 bases, with 7 bases of the junction left unmatched. The CDR3 region is CASSPFGTVNEKLFF. The CDR3 DNA is TGCGCCAGCAGCCCCTTCGGGACAGTCAATGAAAAACTGTTTTTT.

The chain has TRBV18 and TRBJ2-2, with TRBD2 matching over 7 bases. Germline V gene sequence: CDR1 KGHSH, CDR2 LQKENI. This CDR3 has 15 amino acids. Unmatched junction bases numbered 5, after V lost 2 bases and J lost 5 bases. The CDR3 loop is CASSPEAGTTGELFF. The CDR3 region has the DNA TGTGCCAGCTCACCAGAAGCGGGAACAACCGGGGAGCTGTTTTTT. Supplemented by reference TRBV18 and TRBJ2-2, the full variable domain reads NAGVMQNPRHLVRRRGQEARLRCSPMKGHSHVYWYRQLPEEGLKFMVYLQKENIIDESGMPKERFSAEFPKEGPSILRIQQVVRGDSAAYFCASSPEAGTTGELFFGEGSRLTVL.

This clone has only one observation. The genes are TRBV19 and TRBJ1-5; possibly TRBD1 for D (6 bases). CDR3 size: 15 residues. In germline, CDR1 is LNHDA, CDR2 SQIVND (reference sequence). V was trimmed by 6 bases and J by 4 bases, leaving 16 bases between them. The CDR3: CASRIQGGGNQPQHF. Here the CDR3 DNA reads TGTGCCAGTAGGATACAGGGAGGGGGAAATCAGCCCCAGCATTTT.

The V call is TRBV7-9, the J call TRBJ1-4, with 8 bases aligning to TRBD1. V was pared by 5 bases and J by 5 bases, with 10 bases of the junction left unmatched. Germline V gene sequence: CDR1 SEHNR, CDR2 FQNEAQ (reference sequence). CDR3 length: 16 amino acids. The CDR3 DNA reads as TGTGCCAGCAGCGCCCGAACCGGGACAGGAAATGAAAAACTGTTTTTT. Protein: CASSARTGTGNEKLFF.